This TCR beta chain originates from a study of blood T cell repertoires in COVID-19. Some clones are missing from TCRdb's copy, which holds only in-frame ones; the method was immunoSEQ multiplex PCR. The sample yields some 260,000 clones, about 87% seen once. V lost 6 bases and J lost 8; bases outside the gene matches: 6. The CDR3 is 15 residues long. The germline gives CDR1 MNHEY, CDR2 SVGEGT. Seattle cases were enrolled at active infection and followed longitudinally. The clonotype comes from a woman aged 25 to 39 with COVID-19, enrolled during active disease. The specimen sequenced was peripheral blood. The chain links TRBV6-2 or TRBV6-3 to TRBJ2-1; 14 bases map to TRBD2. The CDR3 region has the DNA TGTGCCAGCAGCCAGACTAGCGGGGGGGCAGATGAGCAGTTCTTC. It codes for CASSQTSGGADEQFF.